This record looks at one T cell receptor (beta chain) sequence and its context. The antigen is undetermined. With the Oncomine TCR Beta short-read assay, DNA from cultured CD4+ T cells was sequenced. Using its own MiXCR run on the PCR reads, TCRdb lists one record per CDR3 protein. The sample shows 15,000 or so distinct CDR3 sequences, about half of them seen only once. This sample was included in a study of vaccination and CD4 T cells after COVID-19. Study as a whole: For post-vaccine samples, collection took place a median roughly 76 days after dose two, ranging from 14 to 241. Convalescent patients, three in number, were sampled at day 14 and days 161 to 241 post-vaccination.

Regarding the study as a whole: Median counts of SARS-CoV-2-reactive clonotypes increased from roughly 19 to 38; this difference was not significant.

Documented time point: late sampling 161 to 241 days after vaccination in a few convalescent patients. As for treatment: roughly nine-day PBMC culture with coronavirus spike peptide pools or control peptides (ViraFEST assay). Under the ViraFEST approach, antigen-specific T cells were expanded with peptide pools and TCRs subsequently sequenced. The source of this sequence is a human donor who had recovered from COVID-19. The sample consisted of CD4+ T cells from blood, cultured in vitro, taken about 7 months after SARS-CoV-2 vaccination.

CDR3 amino acids: CASLQGYEQYF. CDR3 nucleotides: TGTGCCAGCCTCCAAGGGTACGAGCAGTACTTC. The V call is TRBV6-2 or TRBV6-3, the J call TRBJ2-7; D is undetermined. Trimming shortened V by 8 bases and J by 4 bases, and 9 bases separated the two germline ends. This CDR3 is 11 amino acids long. Germline V gene sequence: CDR1 MNHEY, CDR2 SVGEGT.